Presented here are 12 T cell receptor beta chains from one specimen sequenced in a study of blood T cell repertoires in COVID-19. Clones were read by immunoSEQ multiplex PCR, and TCRdb kept only the in-frame ones, dropping some. Of about 220,000 clones in the sample, almost 85% were seen once. What was sequenced was PBMCs or T cells enriched from blood (not recorded which). Source of these receptors: a man aged 35 to 55 who had recovered from COVID-19.

V usage is TRBV5-6 and J usage is TRBJ1-4; TRBD1 aligns across 7 bases. V shed 2 bases and J 10 bases; nucleotides not matched to a gene: 5. Looked up from germline, CDR1 is SGHDT and CDR2 is YYEEEE. The CDR3 has 13 amino acids. The CDR3 protein is CASSFNRGGKLFF. The CDR3 DNA follows: TGTGCCAGCAGCTTCAACAGGGGTGGAAAACTGTTTTTT.

The V and J genes are TRBV29-1 and TRBJ1-1, with D maybe TRBD1 (5 bases). This CDR3 has 14 residues. Germline assignment: CDR1 SQVTM and CDR2 ANQGSEA. Deletions cut 4 bases from V and 4 bases from J, with 16 bases between. Here the CDR3 reads CSVVPGLGPTEAFF. CDR3 nucleotides: TGCAGCGTTGTACCGGGACTCGGGCCCACTGAAGCTTTCTTT.

The V gene is TRBV4-1, the J gene TRBJ2-5; D ambiguous. The length of the CDR3 is 13 residues. V lost 2 bases to trimming and J lost 4 bases, with 8 bases between them. In germline, CDR1 is MGHRA, CDR2 YSYEKL. CDR3 DNA: TGCGCCAGCAGCCAAATTAAGCGAGAGACCCAGTACTTC. This gives the protein CASSQIKRETQYF.

The V gene is TRBV18, the J gene TRBJ1-4, with 7 bases aligning to TRBD1. Germline V gene lookup returns CDR1 KGHSH and CDR2 LQKENI. V lost 3 bases and J lost 5; bases outside the gene matches: 6. CDR3 length equals 15 residues. The CDR3 spells CASSPAGQPNEKLFF. Written as DNA, the CDR3 is TGTGCCAGCTCACCGGCGGGACAGCCGAATGAAAAACTGTTTTTT.

J is TRBJ1-5 and V is TRBV27; TRBD1 might be the D (5 bases). Germline CDR1 MNHEY, CDR2 SMNVEV (reference sequence). Trimming left V 3 bases short and J 4 bases short, with 16 bases between. This CDR3 comprises 16 residues. The CDR3 protein is CASSFERAGRNQPQHF. CDR3 bases: TGTGCCAGCAGTTTCGAGAGGGCAGGGAGGAATCAGCCCCAGCATTTT.

The rearrangement links TRBV4-2 to TRBJ1-1, with D unresolved. With 4 bases removed from V and 0 bases from J, the gap between germline ends came to 15 bases. This CDR3 spans 16 amino acids. Germline assignment: CDR1 LGHNA and CDR2 YNFKEQ. CDR3: CASSPPLQSMNTEAFF. The DNA of the CDR3 is TGTGCCAGCAGCCCGCCTCTCCAGTCAATGAACACTGAAGCTTTCTTT.

The table lists this clone with a count of one. This chain connects TRBV6-1 to TRBJ1-2; D is possibly TRBD1 (6 bases). V was cut by 2 bases and J by 1 base, with 11 bases left in between. The CDR3 spans 15 residues. The germline V gene encodes CDR1 MNHNS and CDR2 SASEGT. The CDR3 DNA is TGTGCCAGCAGTGAACAGTCAGGGGATAACTATGGCTACACCTTC. Encoded protein: CASSEQSGDNYGYTF.

The chain links TRBV6-5 to TRBJ2-1; 7 positions agree with TRBD2. Trimming took 5 bases from V and 6 from J; bases not matched to a gene: 7. This CDR3 spans 14 amino acids. The V gene's germline CDR1 is MNHEY and CDR2 SVGAGI. The CDR3: CASSRGDSINEQFF. DNA for the CDR3: TGTGCCAGCAGTCGGGGGGACTCCATCAATGAGCAGTTCTTC.

The chain carries TRBV28 and TRBJ1-5; TRBD1 aligns across 7 bases. The CDR3 runs 18 residues. V shed 6 bases and J 3 bases; nucleotides not matched to a gene: 17. CDR1 and CDR2 from the germline V gene are MDHEN and SYDVKM. The CDR3: CASRGEYRGPRFNQPQHF. The CDR3 DNA follows: TGTGCCAGCAGAGGGGAATACAGGGGCCCTAGATTCAATCAGCCCCAGCATTTT.

In this sample, this clone turned up a few times. The rearrangement uses TRBV18 and TRBJ1-5, with D maybe TRBD1 (6 bases). CDR1 KGHSH and CDR2 LQKENI come from the germline V gene. This CDR3 has 16 amino acids. V dropped 3 bases and J dropped 0 bases, with 12 bases sitting between them. In DNA form, the CDR3 reads TGTGCCAGCTCACCTCGACAGGCTAATAGCAATCAGCCCCAGCATTTT. Translated: CASSPRQANSNQPQHF.

The chain carries TRBV12-3 or TRBV12-4 and TRBJ2-5, with 8 bases lining up with TRBD1. The V and J ends lost 6 bases and 2 bases, in that order; junction bases with no gene match: 2. This CDR3 contains 13 residues. CDR3: CASRRTGQETQYF. CDR3 DNA sequence: TGTGCCAGCAGGAGGACAGGGCAAGAGACCCAGTACTTC.

The V and J genes are TRBV2 and TRBJ2-2; TRBD1 matches 8 bases. The CDR3 loop spans 14 amino acids. Germline CDR1 is SNHLY and CDR2 is FYNNEI. Unmatched junction bases numbered 1, after V lost 3 bases and J lost 4 bases. The CDR3 protein is CASSDRGRTGELFF. The CDR3 DNA follows: TGTGCCAGCAGTGACAGGGGGCGCACCGGGGAGCTGTTTTTT.